The 3 T cell receptor beta chains reported below all come from one sample, sequenced in a study of T-cell reconstitution after alpha-beta-depleted transplantation in children. Unique molecular identifiers were used to barcode this TCRbeta library. TCRdb ran MiXCR on the PCR reads and lists one entry per CDR3 protein. Of a few hundred thousand distinct CDR3 sequences in the sample, around two fifths were seen once. The specimen was PBMCs, collected before TCRalphabeta/CD19-depleted stem cell transplant. The receptors come from a girl aged 2-10 years with aplastic anemia, due to receive a stem cell transplant.

This clonotype was seen a few times. The chain joins TRBV5-5 to TRBJ2-3, with a weak D call TRBD2 (6 bases). V lost 3 bases, J lost 2 bases, and 13 bases lay in between. In germline, CDR1 is SGHKS, CDR2 YYEKEE (reference sequence). This CDR3 has 15 amino acids. CDR3 nucleotides: TGTGCCAGCAGCTCGCGGGACTTAGACACAGATACGCAGTATTTT. Translating gives CASSSRDLDTDTQYF.

The gene calls are TRBV6-5 and TRBJ2-7; no definite D call. V dropped 0 bases and J dropped 0 bases, with 12 bases sitting between them. The CDR3 runs to 16 residues. CDR1 MNHEY and CDR2 SVGAGI come from the germline V gene. CDR3 DNA sequence: TGTGCCAGCAGTTACTCGATAGTACGGGTCTCCTACGAGCAGTACTTC. Translating gives CASSYSIVRVSYEQYF.

This clonotype was recorded at least ten times. The genes are TRBV10-3 and TRBJ2-7; D uncertain. V lost 0 bases and J 4 bases, leaving 13 bases between the germline ends. This CDR3 region has 15 residues. Looked up from germline, CDR1 is ENHRY and CDR2 is SYGVKD. The CDR3 nucleotides read TGTGCCATCAGTGAGTCATTTCAATATAGGTACGAGCAGTACTTC. Its translation: CAISESFQYRYEQYF.